Below, one T cell receptor (beta chain) is given with its context. Germline V gene lookup returns CDR1 GTSNPN and CDR2 SVGIG (reference sequence). The ends lost 5 bases at V and 4 bases at J; junction bases unmatched: 13. This CDR3 has 16 amino acids. This sample was taken from a study of technical replicates of blood from four donors. Using immunoSEQ multiplex PCR, the repertoire was profiled, and TCRdb retains in-frame clones only, with some absent. Among tens of thousands of clones listed, about 96% were seen once. This TCR derives from a human donor in good health. Sequenced: T cells isolated from PBMCs. The genes are TRBV30 and TRBJ2-5; 10 nucleotides agree with TRBD2. The CDR3 nucleotides are TGTGCCTGGGTACCCGCCGGACTAGCGGTCGGAGAGACCCAGTACTTC. Residues: CAWVPAGLAVGETQYF.